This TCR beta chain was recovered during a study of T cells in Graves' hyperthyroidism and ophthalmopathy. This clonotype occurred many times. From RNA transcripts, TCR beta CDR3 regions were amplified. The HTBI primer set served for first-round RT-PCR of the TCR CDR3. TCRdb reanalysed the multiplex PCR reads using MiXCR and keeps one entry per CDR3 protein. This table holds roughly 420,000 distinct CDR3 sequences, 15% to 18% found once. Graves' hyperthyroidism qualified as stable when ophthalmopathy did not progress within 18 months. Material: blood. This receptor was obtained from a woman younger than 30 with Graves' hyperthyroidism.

The CDR3 DNA sequence: TGCAGTGCTGCCCCGGGGGGTAGCGGGAGGGCCGGGGCTGGAGATACGCAGTATTTT. Translating gives CSAAPGGSGRAGAGDTQYF. The chain combines TRBV20-1 with TRBJ2-3; TRBD2 agrees at 11 bases. Germline values: CDR1 DFQATT, CDR2 SNEGSKA (reference sequence). V was clipped by 5 bases and J by 5 bases; unmatched bases: 21. The CDR3 is 19 residues long.